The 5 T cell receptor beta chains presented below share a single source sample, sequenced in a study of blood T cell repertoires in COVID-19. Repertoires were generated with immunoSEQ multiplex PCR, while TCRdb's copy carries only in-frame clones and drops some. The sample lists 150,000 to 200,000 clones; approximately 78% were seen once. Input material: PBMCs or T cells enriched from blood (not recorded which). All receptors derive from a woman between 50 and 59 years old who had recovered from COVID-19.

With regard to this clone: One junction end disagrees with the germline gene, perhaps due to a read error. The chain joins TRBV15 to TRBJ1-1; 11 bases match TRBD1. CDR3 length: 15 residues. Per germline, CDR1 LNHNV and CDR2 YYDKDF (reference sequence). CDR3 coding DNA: TGTGTCACCAGCAGAAAGGGGACAGGGGGCACTGAAGCTTTCTTT. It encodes CVTSRKGTGGTEAFF.

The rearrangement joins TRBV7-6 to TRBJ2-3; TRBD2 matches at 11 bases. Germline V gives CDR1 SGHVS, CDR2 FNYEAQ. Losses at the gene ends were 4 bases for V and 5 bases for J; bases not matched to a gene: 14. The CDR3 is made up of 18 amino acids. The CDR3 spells CASSSQTSGKVRGDTQYF. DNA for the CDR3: TGTGCCAGCAGCTCACAGACTAGCGGGAAAGTCCGGGGAGATACGCAGTATTTT.

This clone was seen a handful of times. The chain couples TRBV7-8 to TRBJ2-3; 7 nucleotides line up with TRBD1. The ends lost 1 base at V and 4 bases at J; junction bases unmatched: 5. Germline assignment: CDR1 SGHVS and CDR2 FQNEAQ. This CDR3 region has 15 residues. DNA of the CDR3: TGTGCCAGCAGCTTAGTGTTGCAGGGGGCAGATACGCAGTATTTT. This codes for CASSLVLQGADTQYF.

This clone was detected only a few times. The CDR3 nucleotides read TGTGCCAGCTCACCACGGGACAGCGATTATGGCTACACCTTC. Translation: CASSPRDSDYGYTF. The V gene is TRBV18, the J gene TRBJ1-2; 7 nucleotides match TRBD1. This CDR3 contains 14 residues. V was clipped by 1 base and J by 5 bases; unmatched bases: 4. The germline V gene encodes CDR1 KGHSH and CDR2 LQKENI. The variable domain in full, with the rest retrieved from reference TRBV18 and TRBJ1-2, is NAGVMQNPRHLVRRRGQEARLRCSPMKGHSHVYWYRQLPEEGLKFMVYLQKENIIDESGMPKERFSAEFPKEGPSILRIQQVVRGDSAAYFCASSPRDSDYGYTFGSGTRLTVV.

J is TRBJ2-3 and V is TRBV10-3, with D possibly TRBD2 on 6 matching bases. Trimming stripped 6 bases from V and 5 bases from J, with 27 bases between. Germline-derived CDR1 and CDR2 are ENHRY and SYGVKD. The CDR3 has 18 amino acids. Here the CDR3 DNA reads TGTGCCATCAGCCTCCTCATTAGCGGAGGCACCTTGAGAGATACGCAGTATTTT. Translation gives CAISLLISGGTLRDTQYF.